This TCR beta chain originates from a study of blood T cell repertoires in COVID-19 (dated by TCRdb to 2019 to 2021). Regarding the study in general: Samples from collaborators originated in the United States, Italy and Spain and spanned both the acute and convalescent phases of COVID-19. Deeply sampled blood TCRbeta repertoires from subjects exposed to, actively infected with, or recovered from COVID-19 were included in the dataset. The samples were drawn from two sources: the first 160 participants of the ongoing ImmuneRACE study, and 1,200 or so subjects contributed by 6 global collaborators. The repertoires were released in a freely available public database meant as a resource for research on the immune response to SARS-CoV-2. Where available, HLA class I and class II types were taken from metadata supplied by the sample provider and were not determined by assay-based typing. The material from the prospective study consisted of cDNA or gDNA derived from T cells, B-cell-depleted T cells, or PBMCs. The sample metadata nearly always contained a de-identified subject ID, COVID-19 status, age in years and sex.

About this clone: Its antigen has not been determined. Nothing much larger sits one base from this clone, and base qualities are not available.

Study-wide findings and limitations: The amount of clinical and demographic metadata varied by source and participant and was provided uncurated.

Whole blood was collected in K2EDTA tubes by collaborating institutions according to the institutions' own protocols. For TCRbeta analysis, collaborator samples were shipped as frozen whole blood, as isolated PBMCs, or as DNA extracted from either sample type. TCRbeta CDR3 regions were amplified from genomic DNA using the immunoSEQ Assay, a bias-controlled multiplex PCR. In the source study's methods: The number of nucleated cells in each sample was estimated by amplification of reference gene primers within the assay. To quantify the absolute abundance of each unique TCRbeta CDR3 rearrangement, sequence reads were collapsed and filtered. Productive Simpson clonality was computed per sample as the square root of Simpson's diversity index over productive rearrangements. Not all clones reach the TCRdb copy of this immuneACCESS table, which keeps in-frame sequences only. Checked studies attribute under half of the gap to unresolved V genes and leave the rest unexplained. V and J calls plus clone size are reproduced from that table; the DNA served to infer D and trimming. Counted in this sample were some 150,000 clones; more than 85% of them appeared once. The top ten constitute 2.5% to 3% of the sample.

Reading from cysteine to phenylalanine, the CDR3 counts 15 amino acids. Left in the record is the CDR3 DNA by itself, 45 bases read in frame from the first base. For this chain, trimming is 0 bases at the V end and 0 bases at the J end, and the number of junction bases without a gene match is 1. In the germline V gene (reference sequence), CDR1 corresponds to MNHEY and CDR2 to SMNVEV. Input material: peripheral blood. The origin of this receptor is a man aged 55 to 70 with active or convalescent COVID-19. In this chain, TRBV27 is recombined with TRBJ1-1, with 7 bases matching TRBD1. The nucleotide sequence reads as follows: TGTGCCAGCAGTTTATCGGGACAGATGAACACTGAAGCTTTCTTT. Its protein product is CASSLSGQMNTEAFF.